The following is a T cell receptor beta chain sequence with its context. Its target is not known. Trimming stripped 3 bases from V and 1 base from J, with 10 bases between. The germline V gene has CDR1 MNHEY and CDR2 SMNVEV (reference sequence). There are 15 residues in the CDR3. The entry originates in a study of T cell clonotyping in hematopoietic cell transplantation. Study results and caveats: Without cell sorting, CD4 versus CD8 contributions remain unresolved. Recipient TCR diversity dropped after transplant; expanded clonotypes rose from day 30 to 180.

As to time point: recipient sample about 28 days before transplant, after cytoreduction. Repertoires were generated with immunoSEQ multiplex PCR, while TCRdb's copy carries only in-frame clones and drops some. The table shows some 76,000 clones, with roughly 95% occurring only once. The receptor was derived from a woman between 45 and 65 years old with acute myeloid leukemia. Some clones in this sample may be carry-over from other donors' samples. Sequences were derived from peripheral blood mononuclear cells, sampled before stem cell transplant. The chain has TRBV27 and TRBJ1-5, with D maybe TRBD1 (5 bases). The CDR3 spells CASSFLGGSNQPQHF. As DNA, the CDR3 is TGTGCCAGCAGTTTTCTTGGGGGGAGCAATCAGCCCCAGCATTTT.